This note documents a single T cell receptor (beta chain) sequence. The assay was immunoSEQ multiplex PCR, and TCRdb's table has in-frame clones only and misses some. The sample carries roughly 400,000 clones, around nine tenths recorded once. The sample originates from a study of blood T cell repertoires in COVID-19. The CDR3 length is 15 residues. Germline V gene data show CDR1 as SEHNR and CDR2 as FQNEAQ (reference sequence). V was trimmed by 7 bases and J by 0 bases, leaving 10 bases between them. This TCR was recovered from a young woman who had been exposed to COVID-19. Sequenced input: PBMCs or T cells enriched from blood (not recorded which). V is TRBV7-9 and J is TRBJ2-6, with no clear D. This chain's CDR3 is CASKRTTSGANVLTF. Written as DNA, the CDR3 is TGTGCCAGCAAGAGAACCACCTCTGGGGCCAACGTCCTGACTTTC.